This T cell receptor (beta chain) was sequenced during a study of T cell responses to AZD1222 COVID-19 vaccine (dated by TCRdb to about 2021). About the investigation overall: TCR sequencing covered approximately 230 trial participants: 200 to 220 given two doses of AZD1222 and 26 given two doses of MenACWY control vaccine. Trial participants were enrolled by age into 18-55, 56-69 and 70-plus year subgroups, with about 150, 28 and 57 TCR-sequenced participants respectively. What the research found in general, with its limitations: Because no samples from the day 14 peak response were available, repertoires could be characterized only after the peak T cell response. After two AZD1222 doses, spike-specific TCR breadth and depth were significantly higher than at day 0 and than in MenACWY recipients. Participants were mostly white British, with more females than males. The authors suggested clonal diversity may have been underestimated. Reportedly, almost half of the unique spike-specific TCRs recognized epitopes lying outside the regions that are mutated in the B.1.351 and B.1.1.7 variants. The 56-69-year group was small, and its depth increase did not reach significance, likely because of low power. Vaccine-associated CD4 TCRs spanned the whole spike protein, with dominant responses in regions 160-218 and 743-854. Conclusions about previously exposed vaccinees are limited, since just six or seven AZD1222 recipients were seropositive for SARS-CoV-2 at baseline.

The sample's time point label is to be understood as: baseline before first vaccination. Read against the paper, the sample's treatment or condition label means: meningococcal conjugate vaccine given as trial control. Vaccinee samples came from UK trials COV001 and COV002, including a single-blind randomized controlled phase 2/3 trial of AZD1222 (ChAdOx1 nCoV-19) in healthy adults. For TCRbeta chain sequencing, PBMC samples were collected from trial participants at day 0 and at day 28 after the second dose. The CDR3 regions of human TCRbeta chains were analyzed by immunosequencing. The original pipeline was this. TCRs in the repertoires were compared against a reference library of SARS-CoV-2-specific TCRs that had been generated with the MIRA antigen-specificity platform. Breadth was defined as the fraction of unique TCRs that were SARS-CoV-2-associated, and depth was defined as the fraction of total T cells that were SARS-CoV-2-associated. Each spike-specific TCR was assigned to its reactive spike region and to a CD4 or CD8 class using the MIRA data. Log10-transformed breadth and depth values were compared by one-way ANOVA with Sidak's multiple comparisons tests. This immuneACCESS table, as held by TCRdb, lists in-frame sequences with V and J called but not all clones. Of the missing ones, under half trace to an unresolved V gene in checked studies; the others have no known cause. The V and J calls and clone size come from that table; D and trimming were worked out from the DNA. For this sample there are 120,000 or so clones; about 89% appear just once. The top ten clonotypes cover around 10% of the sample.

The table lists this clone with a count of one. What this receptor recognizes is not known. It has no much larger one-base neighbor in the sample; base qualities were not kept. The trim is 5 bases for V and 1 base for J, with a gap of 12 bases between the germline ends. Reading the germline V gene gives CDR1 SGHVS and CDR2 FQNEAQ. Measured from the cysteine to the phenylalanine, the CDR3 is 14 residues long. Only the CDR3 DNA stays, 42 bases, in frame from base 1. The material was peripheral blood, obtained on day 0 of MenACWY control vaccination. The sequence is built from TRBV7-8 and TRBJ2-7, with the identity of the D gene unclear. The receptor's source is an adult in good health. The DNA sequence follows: TGTGCCAGCAGCCCTCGGATAGCTTCCTACGAGCAGTACTTC. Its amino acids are CASSPRIASYEQYF.